This T cell receptor (beta chain) originates from a study of blood T cell repertoires in COVID-19. Across the whole study: Collection of acute and convalescent COVID-19 samples took place in the United States, Italy and Spain. Sources were T cells, B-cell-depleted T cells, or PBMCs; the material itself was cDNA or gDNA.

Trimming pared 1 base from V and 0 bases from J, leaving 13 bases between. CDR1 and CDR2 from the germline V gene are SGHTA and FQGNSA. The CDR3 runs to 17 residues. Recruited during active infection, patients (from Seattle) were subsequently followed longitudinally. In the original processing: It was from reference gene primer amplification that nucleated cell counts were estimated. The assay was immunoSEQ multiplex PCR, and TCRdb's table has in-frame clones only and misses some. V and J calls and clone size come straight from that table; D and trimming were deduced from the DNA. The sample shows roughly 340,000 clones, roughly 90% of them seen only once.

Sequenced material: peripheral blood. The V and J genes are TRBV7-2 and TRBJ1-3; perhaps TRBD1 as D (5 bases). The source of this sequence is a woman in her thirties with COVID-19, enrolled during active disease. CDR3 in amino acids: CASSLVRTGVSGNTIYF. The CDR3 coding sequence is TGTGCCAGCAGCTTAGTAAGGACGGGGGTCTCTGGAAACACCATATATTTT.